These T cell receptor beta chains were read from a single sample in a study of cytotoxic CD8 clonotypes in ibrutinib-treated CLL. Repertoires were generated with immunoSEQ multiplex PCR, while TCRdb's copy carries only in-frame clones and drops some. The table lists 100,000 to 150,000 clones, 70% to 90% of them singletons. The sequencing used PBMCs, collected after 24 months of ibrutinib treatment. These receptors were obtained from a human donor with chronic lymphocytic leukemia. The CDR3 runs from the conserved cysteine through the conserved F or W. Fields, in order: D gene, J gene, clone size, V gene, CDR3 protein, CDR3 DNA. The D gene is left open where the match is weak. Part of the rows lack a size; the others show once, few, many or a class for expanded clones.

NA	TRBJ1-6	NA	TRBV28	CASSPPPSGRSGTLHF	TGTGCCAGCAGTCCCCCCCCATCGGGGCGGAGTGGGACCCTCCACTTT
NA	TRBJ1-2	NA	TRBV28	CASTYWGNSYNYGYTF	TGTGCCAGCACCTATTGGGGGAATAGTTATAACTATGGCTACACCTTC
TRBD2	TRBJ2-1	NA	TRBV11-2	CASSLDIGGGEQFF	TGTGCCAGCAGCTTAGATATCGGCGGGGGTGAGCAGTTCTTC
NA	TRBJ1-1	NA	TRBV6-5	CASSYRWTEMNTEAFF	TGTGCCAGCAGTTACCGATGGACAGAGATGAACACTGAAGCTTTCTTT
NA	TRBJ2-2	NA	TRBV5-6	CATLPRNQNTGELFF	TGTGCCACACTCCCCCGAAACCAGAACACCGGGGAGCTGTTTTTT
TRBD2	TRBJ2-7	NA	TRBV5-4	CASSSFGTSGGRVQYF	TGTGCCAGCAGCTCGTTCGGGACTAGCGGGGGTCGTGTGCAGTACTTC
TRBD1	TRBJ1-1	NA	TRBV28	CASSTTGTGMNTEAFF	TGTGCCAGCAGTACAACCGGGACAGGAATGAACACTGAAGCTTTCTTT
NA	TRBJ1-1	once	TRBV5-8	CASSRVALQGVGQAFF	TGTGCCAGCAGCCGCGTGGCATTACAGGGTGTCGGGCAAGCTTTCTTT
NA	TRBJ1-4	NA	TRBV7-9	CASSLSAPGGEKLFF	TGTGCCAGCAGCTTATCGGCCCCCGGTGGTGAAAAACTGTTTTTT
NA	TRBJ2-7	NA	TRBV5-4	CASSLGDTKAYEQYF	TGTGCCAGCAGCTTGGGGGACACCAAAGCCTACGAGCAGTACTTC
TRBD2	TRBJ2-1	NA	TRBV7-2	CASSSRLAGAVGGEQFF	TGTGCCAGCAGCTCCCGACTAGCGGGAGCCGTGGGGGGTGAGCAGTTCTTC
TRBD2	TRBJ2-2	once	TRBV9	CASSPQLAGGIGELFF	TGTGCCAGCAGCCCTCAACTAGCGGGAGGAATCGGGGAGCTGTTTTTT
NA	TRBJ1-6	few	TRBV7-2	CASSKEPGRRSSPLHF	TGTGCCAGCAGCAAAGAACCGGGACGGAGGAGTTCACCCCTCCACTTT
NA	TRBJ2-5	NA	TRBV7-2	CASSPERNVETQYF	TGTGCCAGCAGCCCCGAACGAAACGTGGAGACCCAGTACTTC
TRBD2	TRBJ2-2	NA	TRBV7-2	CASSSRGLYAVDGSGELFF	TGTGCCAGCAGTTCCCGGGGACTATACGCCGTGGATGGTTCCGGGGAGCTGTTTTTT
TRBD1	TRBJ1-2	once	TRBV5-1	CASSLDDRGHGYTF	TGCGCCAGCAGCTTGGATGACAGGGGGCATGGCTACACCTTC
TRBD2	TRBJ2-1	NA	TRBV7-9	CASSFGTSSSNEQFF	TGTGCCAGCAGCTTCGGGACTAGCAGCTCCAATGAGCAGTTCTTC
TRBD1	TRBJ2-7	NA	TRBV19	CASTAFRDSYEQYF	TGTGCCAGTACCGCATTCCGGGACAGTTACGAGCAGTACTTC
TRBD1	TRBJ2-7	NA	TRBV5-4	CASSLAGRQGAYEQYF	TGTGCCAGCAGCTTGGCCGGGCGACAGGGGGCATACGAGCAGTACTTC
NA	TRBJ1-4	NA	TRBV5-1	CASRTSGATNEKLFF	TGCGCCAGCAGGACAAGTGGTGCAACTAATGAAAAACTGTTTTTT
TRBD2	TRBJ2-1	NA	TRBV5-4	CASSYGTSGGAYNEQFF	TGTGCCAGCAGTTACGGGACTAGCGGGGGGGCCTACAATGAGCAGTTCTTC
NA	TRBJ1-3	NA	TRBV7-2	CASSLEMGGNTIYF	TGTGCCAGCAGCTTAGAGATGGGGGGAAACACCATATATTTT
TRBD1	TRBJ2-7	NA	TRBV19	CASSSGQGASYEQYF	TGTGCCAGTAGTAGCGGACAGGGGGCAAGCTACGAGCAGTACTTC
NA	TRBJ2-7	NA	TRBV27	CASSRSPMEGVSYEQYF	TGTGCCAGCAGTCGCTCTCCCATGGAAGGGGTCTCCTACGAGCAGTACTTC
TRBD1	TRBJ2-7	NA	TRBV4-2	CASSQPGQGARYEQYF	TGTGCCAGCAGCCAGCCCGGACAGGGGGCCAGATACGAGCAGTACTTC
TRBD1	TRBJ2-3	NA	TRBV4-3	CASSQNYPGQGRADTQYF	TGCGCCAGCAGCCAAAACTATCCGGGACAGGGGAGGGCAGATACGCAGTATTTT
NA	TRBJ2-5	NA	TRBV5-5	CASSFKGPETQYF	TGTGCCAGCAGCTTTAAGGGCCCCGAGACCCAGTACTTC
NA	TRBJ1-1	NA	TRBV25-1	CASSDPAGNTEAFF	TGTGCCAGCAGTGACCCCGCGGGGAACACTGAAGCTTTCTTT
NA	TRBJ1-2	once	TRBV18	CASSPGEDYGYTF	TGTGCCAGCTCACCGGGGGAGGACTATGGCTACACCTTC
TRBD2	TRBJ2-7	NA	TRBV5-6	CASSLGGLAATYEQYF	TGTGCCAGCAGCTTGGGGGGACTAGCGGCGACCTACGAGCAGTACTTC
TRBD2	TRBJ2-7	NA	TRBV7-9	CASSSGRGGPRRTLEEQYF	TGTGCCAGCAGCTCTGGTCGGGGGGGCCCTAGAAGGACCCTCGAAGAGCAGTACTTC
NA	TRBJ1-6	NA	TRBV5-1	CASSLGDRDTLHF	TGCGCCAGCAGCTTGGGGGACCGGGACACTCTCCACTTT
TRBD2	TRBJ2-3	NA	TRBV27	CASSFRLAGGPGTDTQYF	TGTGCCAGCAGTTTCCGTCTAGCGGGGGGGCCTGGCACAGATACGCAGTATTTT
TRBD1	TRBJ1-2	NA	TRBV19	CASTYGTANYGYTF	TGTGCCAGTACCTACGGGACAGCTAACTATGGCTACACCTTC
TRBD1	TRBJ2-5	NA	TRBV19	CASSRDRGGETQYF	TGTGCCAGTAGTAGGGACAGGGGAGGCGAGACCCAGTACTTC
NA	TRBJ1-2	NA	TRBV5-4	CASSLDGRGGWGYTF	TGTGCCAGCAGCTTGGATGGCAGGGGAGGTTGGGGCTACACCTTC
NA	TRBJ2-2	NA	TRBV5-6	CASSLGRTGELFF	TGTGCCAGCAGCTTGGGCCGAACCGGGGAGCTGTTTTTT
NA	TRBJ1-1	NA	TRBV27	CASQLNTEAFF	TGTGCCAGCCAGCTGAACACTGAAGCTTTCTTT
NA	TRBJ2-7	NA	TRBV12-2	CASRFPRRAPSGVLYEQYF	TGTGCAAGTCGCTTCCCTCGCAGGGCCCCCAGCGGGGTCCTATACGAGCAGTACTTC
TRBD1	TRBJ2-2	NA	TRBV4-3	CASSQVTGAGQNTGELFF	TGCGCCAGCAGCCAAGTGACAGGGGCGGGACAGAACACCGGGGAGCTGTTTTTT
TRBD1	TRBJ2-7	NA	TRBV28	CASRSLPPGGYEQYF	TGTGCCAGCAGATCGTTACCTCCAGGGGGTTACGAGCAGTACTTC
TRBD1	TRBJ2-2	NA	TRBV29-1	CSVGQGGELFF	TGCAGCGTTGGACAGGGAGGGGAGCTGTTTTTT
NA	TRBJ2-1	NA	TRBV11-1	CASSLTVGRAYNEQFF	TGTGCCAGCAGCTTAACAGTAGGAAGGGCCTACAATGAGCAGTTCTTC
TRBD1	TRBJ1-4	NA	TRBV30	CAWGQGTGEKLFF	TGTGCCTGGGGCCAGGGGACAGGGGAAAAACTGTTTTTT
NA	TRBJ1-4	NA	TRBV29-1	CSAKRGGTNEKLFF	TGCAGCGCTAAAAGGGGGGGTACTAATGAAAAACTGTTTTTT
TRBD1	TRBJ2-7	NA	TRBV7-9	CASSPGQGKAYEQYF	TGTGCCAGCAGTCCCGGACAGGGAAAGGCCTACGAGCAGTACTTC
TRBD1	TRBJ1-6	NA	TRBV6-6	CASRDPGQGWNSPLHF	TGTGCCAGCAGGGATCCGGGACAGGGATGGAATTCACCCCTCCACTTT